This T cell receptor (beta chain) was documented in a study of graft-versus-host responses after intestinal transplantation. CDR3 length equals 16 residues. Trimming removed 0 bases at V and 7 bases at J, with 13 bases between. Germline loops: CDR1 SGHDN, CDR2 FVKESK. The table came from immunoSEQ multiplex PCR; TCRdb's copy has only in-frame clones and leaves some out. Among 9,900 or so clones listed, 80% to 95% were seen once. J is TRBJ1-6 and V is TRBV14; the D gene is possibly TRBD1 (5 bases). This clonotype originated in a human patient who received an intestinal transplant, so some T cells may come from the graft donor. The input for sequencing was PBMCs, taken approximately 40 days after intestinal transplantation. CDR3 sequence (DNA): TGTGCCAGCAGCCAAGAATGGCAGGGTGCAAATTCACCCCTCCACTTT. Its translation is CASSQEWQGANSPLHF.